This T cell receptor beta chain was documented in a study of CD8+ T cells in alopecia areata. Treatment specified: oral pan-JAK inhibitor, 5-10 mg twice daily. cDNA reverse transcribed from extracted RNA served as the sequencing template. Method: immunoSEQ multiplex PCR; TCRdb's copy keeps in-frame clones and lacks some. The sample contains roughly 100,000 clones, 70% to 90% of which appear only once. This CDR3 region has 15 residues. The junction had 10 bases not matched to a gene; V was cut back by 5 bases and J by 3 bases. The germline V gene has CDR1 SGHTA and CDR2 FQGNSA. The material was CD8+ T cells sorted from blood, obtained between weeks 30 and 35, from a patient treated with tofacitinib. This clonotype was sampled from a human donor with alopecia areata. The chain joins TRBV7-2 to TRBJ2-7, with 7 bases that match TRBD2. The CDR3 coding sequence is TGTGCCAGCAGCGGGGGGGAGAGGCCATACTACGAGCAGTACTTC. Translating it yields CASSGGERPYYEQYF.